The sequence of this T cell receptor beta chain was determined in a study of T cell repertoires in cytomegalovirus infection. Study-wide context: CMV infection plus the matching HLA type was flagged by public TCR beta signatures.

Study-wide results and caveats: HLA-C-restricted, CMV-specific TCR beta clonotypes were dominant ex vivo.

TCRdb fed the reads into MiXCR, producing one record per CDR3 protein. The profile shows roughly 190,000 distinct CDR3 sequences, roughly 9% of them singletons. At least ten counts were recorded for this clonotype. Its antigen remains unidentified. This CDR3 is 15 amino acids long. Germline V gene sequence: CDR1 SGHTA, CDR2 FQGNSA. The V and J ends lost 4 bases and 4 bases respectively, with 11 bases between them. The source is a human donor in good health (CMV status not recorded). Some clones in this sample may be carry-over from other donors' samples. The specimen sequenced was PBMCs. This rearrangement joins TRBV7-2 to TRBJ2-6; D is ambiguous. In DNA, the CDR3 is TGTGCCAGCAGCTCAAGCTCCGTGGGGGCCAACGTCCTGACTTTC. Amino acids: CASSSSSVGANVLTF.